This TCR beta chain was observed in a study of blood T cells in healthy people across ages. Trimming shortened V by 4 bases and J by 6 bases, and 10 bases separated the two germline ends. The CDR3 is 12 amino acids. Germline V lookup: CDR1 SGHDT, CDR2 YYEEEE. A second PCR, run for roughly 7 to 11 cycles, used a sample-barcoded 5' primer plus a J-beta primer mix. In TCRdb, the 5' RACE reads were re-called with MiXCR into one record per CDR3 protein. The table records around 650,000 distinct CDR3 sequences, 32% of them present only once. This clonotype was observed at least ten times. The TCR comes from a woman aged 80 or over in good health. The chain joins TRBV5-6 to TRBJ1-2; perhaps TRBD1 as D (6 bases). Sequencing was performed on blood. Written as DNA, the CDR3 is TGTGCCAGCAGCCTACGGGACAATGGCTACACCTTC. Translating it yields CASSLRDNGYTF.